A single sample is the source of the 29 T cell receptor beta chains below, sequenced in a study of cytomegalovirus exposure and HLA in healthy donors. The PCR had 60 Vbeta and 13 Jbeta primers. Sequencing used immunoSEQ multiplex PCR; TCRdb keeps in-frame clones, though not all of them. Here the sample spans around 150,000 clones, more than 65% being singletons. Sequencing was done on a sample of PBMCs. The receptors stem from a man younger than 45 in good health and CMV-seropositive.

V and J are TRBV7-9 and TRBJ1-2; D possibly corresponds to TRBD1 (6 bases). CDR1 SEHNR and CDR2 FQNEAQ come from the germline V gene (reference sequence). V lost 5 bases, J lost 4 bases, and 14 bases lay in between. The CDR3 sequence is 14 residues long. The CDR3 region is CASSPRGGLYGYTF. DNA of the CDR3: TGTGCCAGCAGCCCACGGGGGGGCCTCTATGGCTACACCTTC.

This clone was counted between two and nine times. The chain combines TRBV7-6 with TRBJ1-1; tentative D call: TRBD1 (5 bases). V shed 4 bases and J shed 1 base, with 13 bases lying between them. Per germline, CDR1 SGHVS and CDR2 FNYEAQ. The CDR3 runs to 15 residues. In nucleotides, the CDR3 is TGTGCCAGCAGCTCAGCTCTGGGGCAGAACACTGAAGCTTTCTTT. This codes for CASSSALGQNTEAFF.

Comment on this clone: The CDR3 ends on some other residue instead of the conserved phenylalanine or tryptophan, so this is likely a read error. This chain joins TRBV19 and TRBJ1-2; maybe TRBD1 (6 bases). CDR3 size: 14 residues. Germline V gives CDR1 LNHDA, CDR2 SQIVND (reference sequence). Between the trimmed V and J ends, which lost 4 bases and 4 bases, there was a span of 13 bases. CDR3 amino acids: CASSTNYRVYGYTL. CDR3 nucleotides: TGTGCCAGTAGTACGAACTACAGGGTCTATGGCTACACCCTC.

The gene calls are TRBV5-4 and TRBJ2-1, with TRBD1 matching 8 bases. This CDR3 region has 14 residues. V was pared by 3 bases and J by 15 bases, with 14 bases of the junction left unmatched. Germline CDR1 reads SGHNT; CDR2 reads YYREEE (reference sequence). In nucleotides, the CDR3 is TGTGCCAGCAGCTCCCAACACCAGGGGGCGCATCTGTTCTTC. This encodes CASSSQHQGAHLFF.

V and J are TRBV15 and TRBJ2-1; 9 bases are a match to TRBD2. The CDR3 spans 15 residues. Germline V gene data show CDR1 as LNHNV and CDR2 as YYDKDF (reference sequence). V lost 3 bases to trimming and J lost 5 bases; unmatched junction nucleotides: 5. CDR3 protein: CATSSETSGDNEQFF. DNA for the CDR3: TGTGCCACCAGCAGCGAGACTAGCGGAGACAATGAGCAGTTCTTC.

The V gene is TRBV30, the J gene TRBJ1-6, with unresolved D. Germline CDR1 reads GTSNPN; CDR2 reads SVGIG (reference sequence). The CDR3 is made up of 15 amino acids. Trimming took off 8 bases at V and 3 bases at J, with 17 bases between the two ends. The chain's CDR3 is CAPRVRGIYNSPLHF. The CDR3, as DNA: TGTGCCCCAAGGGTACGGGGAATCTATAATTCACCCCTCCACTTT.

The chain carries TRBV6-1 and TRBJ1-2; possible D gene TRBD1, 6 bases. Germline-derived CDR1 and CDR2 are MNHNS and SASEGT. Trimming took off 7 bases at V and 6 bases at J, with 15 bases between the two ends. This CDR3 region has 13 residues. DNA for the CDR3: TGTGCCAGCAATAACAGGGAAAGCGATGGCTACACCTTC. It yields the protein CASNNRESDGYTF.

The V call is TRBV6-5, the J call TRBJ1-2, with D uncertain. Germline CDR1 and CDR2: MNHEY and SVGAGI. This CDR3 has 14 amino acids. Trimming stripped 2 bases from V and 7 bases from J, with 14 bases between. The CDR3 spells CASSYLMQEAGYTF. As DNA, the CDR3 is TGTGCCAGCAGTTACCTCATGCAGGAAGCTGGCTACACCTTC.

This rearrangement joins TRBV30 to TRBJ1-4; unclear D gene. Germline assignment: CDR1 GTSNPN and CDR2 SVGIG (reference sequence). The CDR3 is 14 amino acids. V lost 2 bases and J lost 5, with 12 bases in between. CDR3 in amino acids: CAWSTHHRNEKLFF. The CDR3 nucleotides read TGTGCCTGGAGTACTCATCACCGCAATGAAAAACTGTTTTTT.

This sequence joins TRBV5-1 and TRBJ2-3, with D perhaps TRBD2 (5 bases). V was shortened by 2 bases and J by 2 bases, with 9 bases between the two germline ends. CDR3 length: 14 amino acids. Germline V lookup: CDR1 SGHRS, CDR2 YFSETQ. DNA for the CDR3: TGCGCCAGCAGCTTAATAGCGCTCACAGATACGCAGTATTTT. This translates into CASSLIALTDTQYF.

V is TRBV5-6 and J is TRBJ1-5, with 9 bases fitting TRBD1. Looked up from germline, CDR1 is SGHDT and CDR2 is YYEEEE. The CDR3 consists of 16 residues. With V trimmed by 1 base and J by 1 base, 3 bases remained unmatched. The CDR3, as DNA: TGTGCCAGCAGCTTGCTGGGGACAGGGAGCAATCAGCCCCAGCATTTT. Its protein is CASSLLGTGSNQPQHF.

This chain links TRBV7-2 with TRBJ2-3; 9 positions agree with TRBD2. Germline loops: CDR1 SGHTA, CDR2 FQGNSA. The CDR3 has 14 residues. The ends lost 6 bases at V and 6 bases at J; junction bases unmatched: 7. CDR3 in DNA: TGTGCCAGCAGACTGACTAGCGGCGCGGATACGCAGTATTTT. Its translation: CASRLTSGADTQYF.

The chain links TRBV7-9 to TRBJ2-5, with a tentative D call TRBD1 (6 bases). CDR3 size: 15 residues. CDR1 SEHNR and CDR2 FQNEAQ come from the germline V gene (reference sequence). Trimming pared 3 bases from V and 2 bases from J, leaving 13 bases between. CDR3 bases: TGTGCCAGCAGCTTTGCCCAGGGGCGACAAGAGACCCAGTACTTC. It yields the protein CASSFAQGRQETQYF.

The gene calls are TRBV27 and TRBJ1-5, with D unclear. The V end lost 0 bases, the J end lost 9 bases, and 15 bases lay between the germline ends. This CDR3 comprises 15 residues. The V gene's germline CDR1 is MNHEY and CDR2 SMNVEV (reference sequence). In nucleotides, the CDR3 is TGTGCCAGCAGTTTATCGGATTGGAAATCGGGGCCCCAGCATTTT. Its protein product is CASSLSDWKSGPQHF.

The V call is TRBV11-2, the J call TRBJ2-3, with 14 positions matching TRBD2. This CDR3 comprises 19 residues. J lost 5 bases, V lost 3 bases, and 13 bases had no gene match. Per the germline V gene, CDR1 is SGHAT and CDR2 is FQNNGV. The CDR3 protein is CASSFKPGTSGGLVDTQYF. In DNA form, the CDR3 reads TGTGCCAGCAGCTTCAAACCCGGGACTAGCGGGGGCTTGGTAGATACGCAGTATTTT.

V is TRBV28 and J is TRBJ2-5; 7 bases match TRBD2. Germline loops: CDR1 MDHEN, CDR2 SYDVKM. V was clipped by 4 bases and J by 3 bases; unmatched bases: 5. The CDR3 runs 14 residues. The CDR3 spells CASSYFGGKETQYF. The DNA of the CDR3 is TGTGCCAGCAGTTACTTCGGGGGGAAAGAGACCCAGTACTTC.

The chain combines TRBV2 with TRBJ2-1, with D perhaps matching TRBD2 (6 bases). V was cut by 7 bases and J by 2 bases, with 15 bases left in between. Germline-derived CDR1 and CDR2 are SNHLY and FYNNEI. The CDR3 totals 15 residues. In nucleotides, the CDR3 is TGTGCCAGCACCGCCGGAGGGCATGCCTACAATGAGCAGTTCTTC. As protein: CASTAGGHAYNEQFF. The full variable domain, completed using reference TRBV2 and TRBJ2-1, is EPEVTQTPSHQVTQMGQEVILRCVPISNHLYFYWYRQILGQKVEFLVSFYNNEISEKSEIFDDQFSVERPDGSNFTLKIRSTKLEDSAMYFCASTAGGHAYNEQFFGPGTRLTVL.

The chain combines TRBV27 with TRBJ2-6; 11 bases match TRBD1. The V and J ends lost 5 bases and 4 bases, in that order; junction bases with no gene match: 4. Germline-derived CDR1 and CDR2 are MNHEY and SMNVEV (reference sequence). This CDR3 comprises 16 residues. CDR3 protein: CASSRGQGDGANVLTF. CDR3 coding DNA: TGTGCCAGCAGTCGGGGACAGGGGGACGGGGCCAACGTCCTGACTTTC.

This chain links TRBV28 with TRBJ2-7, with 10 bases lining up with TRBD2. The CDR3 sequence is 15 residues long. After removal of 4 bases from V and 3 bases from J, the junction contained 6 bases not matched to a gene. CDR1 is MDHEN and CDR2 is SYDVKM in the germline V gene. CDR3 in amino acids: CASSSLAGVSYEQYF. The CDR3 DNA sequence: TGTGCCAGCAGTTCCCTAGCGGGAGTGAGCTACGAGCAGTACTTC.

A few counts support this clone. The chain uses TRBV5-1 and TRBJ2-1, with TRBD1 identical over 7 bases. The CDR3 is made up of 14 amino acids. Germline V lookup: CDR1 SGHRS, CDR2 YFSETQ. The trim removed 4 bases at V and 4 bases at J, leaving 5 bases unmatched. CDR3 coding DNA: TGCGCCAGCAGCCCCCAGACAGGGTACAATGAGCAGTTCTTC. Its protein is CASSPQTGYNEQFF.

This clone showed up just a few times. This rearrangement joins TRBV12-5 to TRBJ2-7; tentative D call: TRBD1 (7 bases). Germline CDR1 reads LGHNT; CDR2 reads FRNRAP. The CDR3 length is 13 residues. V was pared by 3 bases and J by 7 bases, with 13 bases between. The CDR3 here is CASGFRQGGEQYF. The CDR3 DNA reads as TGTGCTAGTGGTTTCAGACAGGGAGGAGAGCAGTACTTC.

This clone occurred once. This chain uses TRBV5-1 with TRBJ2-7, with 9 bases matching TRBD2. The CDR3 covers 17 residues. Germline V CDR1 and CDR2: SGHRS, YFSETQ. J was trimmed by 2 bases and V by 4 bases; bases with no gene match: 13. The DNA for the CDR3 is TGCGCCAGCAGCGTCCTACTAGCGGGCACATCCCCCTACGAGCAGTACTTC. It codes for CASSVLLAGTSPYEQYF.

The chain links TRBV7-9 to TRBJ2-1; 13 bases are a match to TRBD2. The germline V gene encodes CDR1 SEHNR and CDR2 FQNEAQ (reference sequence). The V gene end was trimmed by 4 bases and the J gene end by 0 bases; junction bases not matched to a gene: 3. The CDR3 totals 17 residues. The CDR3 DNA is TGTGCCAGCAGCTCCTGGACTAGCGGGAGCTCCTACAATGAGCAGTTCTTC. Residues: CASSSWTSGSSYNEQFF.

The CDR3 DNA follows: TGTGCCAGCAGTTCCGGCGGGGGGGAATCATATACGCAGTATTTT. Its protein product is CASSSGGGESYTQYF. The chain has TRBV28 and TRBJ2-3; 9 bases fit TRBD2. V was clipped by 4 bases and J by 7 bases; unmatched bases: 9. The germline gives CDR1 MDHEN, CDR2 SYDVKM. CDR3 length: 15 residues.

The chain carries TRBV27 and TRBJ1-6, with a tentative D call TRBD1 (5 bases). This CDR3 is built from 16 residues. Trimming stripped 4 bases from V and 4 bases from J, with 14 bases between. Per germline, CDR1 MNHEY and CDR2 SMNVEV (reference sequence). The CDR3 is CASSWGGAYYNSPLHF. The CDR3, as DNA: TGTGCCAGCAGTTGGGGCGGGGCCTATTATAATTCACCCCTCCACTTT.

The chain combines TRBV5-1 with TRBJ1-1; 7 bases line up with TRBD1. Looked up from germline, CDR1 is SGHRS and CDR2 is YFSETQ. The V and J ends lost 4 bases and 4 bases, in that order; junction bases with no gene match: 4. The CDR3 is made up of 13 amino acids. CDR3: CASSPTGSTEAFF. For the CDR3, the DNA is TGCGCCAGCAGCCCGACAGGGAGCACTGAAGCTTTCTTT.

For the CDR3, the DNA is TGTGCCAGCAGTCCTGGGACTAGCGGGGACTACAATGAGCAGTTCTTC. Protein product: CASSPGTSGDYNEQFF. V usage is TRBV28 and J usage is TRBJ2-1; TRBD2 aligns across 13 bases. Germline V gives CDR1 MDHEN, CDR2 SYDVKM. V shed 5 bases, J shed 3 bases, and the junction held 4 bases outside the gene matches. The CDR3 is 16 residues long.

The chain combines TRBV27 with TRBJ2-7, with 9 bases identical to TRBD1. Germline V gene sequence: CDR1 MNHEY, CDR2 SMNVEV (reference sequence). With 1 base clipped from V and 4 bases from J, the junction kept 5 bases outside the gene matches. This CDR3 is 15 amino acids long. The CDR3 bases are TGTGCCAGCAGTTTATTTGGGACAGGGTATTACGAGCAGTACTTC. It yields the protein CASSLFGTGYYEQYF.

The genes are TRBV28 and TRBJ2-1; D is unclear. The germline V gene encodes CDR1 MDHEN and CDR2 SYDVKM. This CDR3 comprises 12 residues. Trimming cost V 8 bases and J 5 bases, with 10 bases left between them. CDR3 DNA sequence: TGTGCCAGCTGGAGAGGTAACAATGAGCAGTTCTTC. It codes for CASWRGNNEQFF.